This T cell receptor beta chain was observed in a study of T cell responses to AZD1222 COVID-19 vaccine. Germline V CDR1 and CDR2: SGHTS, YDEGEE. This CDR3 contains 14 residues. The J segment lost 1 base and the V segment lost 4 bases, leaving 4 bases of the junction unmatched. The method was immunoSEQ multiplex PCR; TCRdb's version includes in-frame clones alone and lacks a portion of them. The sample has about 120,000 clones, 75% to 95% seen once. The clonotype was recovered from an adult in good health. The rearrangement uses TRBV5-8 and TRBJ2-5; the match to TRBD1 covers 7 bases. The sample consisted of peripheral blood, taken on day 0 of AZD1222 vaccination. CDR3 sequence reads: CASSPRTGQETQYF. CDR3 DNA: TGTGCCAGCAGCCCCCGGACAGGCCAAGAGACCCAGTACTTC.